The next 14 T cell receptor beta chains were all read from a single sample in a study of long-term antiretroviral therapy in people with HIV. Survey-level resolution applied to immunoSEQ assay v3.0. Using immunoSEQ multiplex PCR, the repertoire was profiled, and TCRdb retains in-frame clones only, with some absent. The sample records 20,000 to 30,000 clones, roughly 94% being singletons. This specimen consisted of unsorted PBMCs, obtained around 5 years after starting antiretroviral therapy. All receptors come from a woman aged 45 to 65 with HIV.

The gene calls are TRBV7-6 and TRBJ2-3, with a possible D match to TRBD1 (6 bases). CDR1 and CDR2 from the germline V gene are SGHVS and FNYEAQ. V was shortened by 5 bases and J by 2 bases, with 14 bases between the two germline ends. The CDR3 consists of 15 residues. The CDR3, as DNA: TGTGCCAGCAGCGGGGGCGGTCAGTCCACAGATACGCAGTATTTT. It specifies CASSGGGQSTDTQYF.

The chain has TRBV7-3 and TRBJ2-3, with 9 positions matching TRBD1. CDR3 length equals 15 residues. Germline V gene lookup returns CDR1 SGHTA and CDR2 FQGTGA. The V gene end was trimmed by 5 bases and the J gene end by 4 bases; junction bases not matched to a gene: 7. DNA of the CDR3: TGTGCCAGCAGCCCGGGACAGGGTACGGCAGATACGCAGTATTTT. Translated, it gives CASSPGQGTADTQYF.

This rearrangement joins TRBV28 to TRBJ1-2, with D unresolved. Germline assignment: CDR1 MDHEN and CDR2 SYDVKM. The CDR3 loop spans 10 amino acids. Trimming took off 4 bases at V and 4 bases at J, with 1 base between the two ends. The DNA for the CDR3 is TGTGCCAGCAGTTCCTATGGCTACACCTTC. Translated: CASSSYGYTF.

The chain links TRBV6-5 to TRBJ1-1, with no clear D. The germline gives CDR1 MNHEY, CDR2 SVGAGI. The CDR3 runs 15 residues. The V end was cut by 8 bases, the J end by 0 bases, with 16 bases between. The CDR3 loop is CASSFARILNTEAFF. The CDR3 nucleotides are TGTGCCAGCTCCTTTGCCCGGATTCTGAACACTGAAGCTTTCTTT.

This sequence joins TRBV11-1 and TRBJ2-5; D not resolved. The germline gives CDR1 SGHAT, CDR2 FQDESV (reference sequence). This CDR3 has 13 residues. Trimming stripped 5 bases from V and 5 bases from J, with 12 bases between. The CDR3 DNA is TGTGCCAGCAGCCGCACTATCGGGGAGACCCAGTACTTC. Protein sequence: CASSRTIGETQYF.

The chain has TRBV6-5 and TRBJ1-2; the match to TRBD1 covers 8 bases. After removal of 4 bases from V and 6 bases from J, the junction contained 4 bases not matched to a gene. This CDR3 has 13 residues. The germline V gene encodes CDR1 MNHEY and CDR2 SVGAGI. The CDR3 coding sequence is TGTGCCAGCAGTTCTGGACAGGGTAATGGCTACACCTTC. Its translation: CASSSGQGNGYTF.

The chain links TRBV7-2 to TRBJ2-2; no clear D. The CDR3 has 13 residues. Germline V gene data show CDR1 as SGHTA and CDR2 as FQGNSA. V was shortened by 7 bases and J by 3 bases, with 9 bases between the two germline ends. The CDR3 sequence is CASTRDYTGELFF. The CDR3 region has the DNA TGTGCCAGCACCCGAGATTACACCGGGGAGCTGTTTTTT.

The chain carries TRBV27 and TRBJ2-7; D gene uncertain. V was trimmed by 2 bases and J by 5 bases, leaving 16 bases between them. This CDR3 contains 15 residues. The germline V gene has CDR1 MNHEY and CDR2 SMNVEV (reference sequence). The CDR3 bases are TGTGCCAGCAGTTTAAGGCTTTTGGCCCCGCACGAGCAGTACTTC. This sequence encodes CASSLRLLAPHEQYF.

The genes are TRBV6-6 and TRBJ1-2, with 7 positions matching TRBD1. The CDR3 is made up of 13 amino acids. Germline CDR1 MNHNY, CDR2 SVGAGI (reference sequence). After removal of 6 bases from V and 4 bases from J, the junction contained 5 bases not matched to a gene. DNA of the CDR3: TGTGCCAGCAGCACGACAGGGTCCTATGGCTACACCTTC. Protein: CASSTTGSYGYTF.

This chain uses TRBV11-3 with TRBJ2-3; D possibly corresponds to TRBD1 (5 bases). This CDR3 region has 14 residues. Trimming shortened V by 5 bases and J by 1 base, and 10 bases separated the two germline ends. Germline V lookup: CDR1 SGHNT, CDR2 YENEEA. CDR3 nucleotides: TGTGCCAGCAGCGAAAAGACAGGCACAGATACGCAGTATTTT. It specifies CASSEKTGTDTQYF.

The chain carries TRBV19 and TRBJ1-5; D unresolved. Germline loops: CDR1 LNHDA, CDR2 SQIVND (reference sequence). This CDR3 is 12 amino acids long. Trimming removed 5 bases from V and 6 bases from J, with 8 bases in between. This CDR3 is CASSRERQPQHF. CDR3 in DNA: TGTGCCAGTAGTCGAGAACGTCAGCCCCAGCATTTT.

The chain's CDR3 is CASRAGGLGSYEQYF. CDR3 nucleotide sequence: TGTGCCAGCAGGGCAGGGGGATTGGGCTCCTACGAGCAGTACTTC. This sequence joins TRBV6-5 and TRBJ2-7, with TRBD1 matching 7 bases. The germline CDR1 and CDR2 sequences are MNHEY and SVGAGI. This CDR3 has 15 amino acids. V was clipped by 6 bases and J by 0 bases; unmatched bases: 8.

The chain joins TRBV6-5 to TRBJ2-7, with 8 bases lining up with TRBD1. The CDR3 extends over 15 amino acids. V shed 6 bases and J 0 bases; nucleotides not matched to a gene: 7. Looked up from germline, CDR1 is MNHEY and CDR2 is SVGAGI. CDR3 in amino acids: CASRPGTGSSYEQYF. The CDR3, as DNA: TGTGCCAGCAGGCCCGGGACAGGTAGCTCCTACGAGCAGTACTTC.

The rearrangement uses TRBV6-5 and TRBJ2-7, with D perhaps TRBD1 (6 bases). CDR3 length: 14 residues. The V gene lost 6 bases and the J gene lost 3 bases, with 15 bases spanning the gap. Germline-derived CDR1 and CDR2 are MNHEY and SVGAGI. The CDR3 DNA is TGTGCCAGCAGACCCCCGGGACACTACTACGAGCAGTACTTC. Encoded protein: CASRPPGHYYEQYF.